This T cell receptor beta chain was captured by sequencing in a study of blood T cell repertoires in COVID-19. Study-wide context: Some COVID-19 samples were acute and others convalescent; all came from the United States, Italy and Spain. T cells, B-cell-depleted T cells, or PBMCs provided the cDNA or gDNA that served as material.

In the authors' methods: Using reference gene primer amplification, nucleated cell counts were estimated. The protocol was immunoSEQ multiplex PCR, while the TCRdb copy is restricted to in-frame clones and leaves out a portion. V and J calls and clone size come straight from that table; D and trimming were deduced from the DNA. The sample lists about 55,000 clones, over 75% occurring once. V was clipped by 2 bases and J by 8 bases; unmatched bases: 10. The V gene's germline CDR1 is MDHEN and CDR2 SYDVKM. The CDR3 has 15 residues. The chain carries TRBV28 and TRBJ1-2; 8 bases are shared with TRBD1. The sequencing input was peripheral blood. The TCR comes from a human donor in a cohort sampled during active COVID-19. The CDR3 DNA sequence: TGTGCCAGCAGTTTAGGCCAGGGGGCCGGTCGGGGCTACACCTTC. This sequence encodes CASSLGQGAGRGYTF.